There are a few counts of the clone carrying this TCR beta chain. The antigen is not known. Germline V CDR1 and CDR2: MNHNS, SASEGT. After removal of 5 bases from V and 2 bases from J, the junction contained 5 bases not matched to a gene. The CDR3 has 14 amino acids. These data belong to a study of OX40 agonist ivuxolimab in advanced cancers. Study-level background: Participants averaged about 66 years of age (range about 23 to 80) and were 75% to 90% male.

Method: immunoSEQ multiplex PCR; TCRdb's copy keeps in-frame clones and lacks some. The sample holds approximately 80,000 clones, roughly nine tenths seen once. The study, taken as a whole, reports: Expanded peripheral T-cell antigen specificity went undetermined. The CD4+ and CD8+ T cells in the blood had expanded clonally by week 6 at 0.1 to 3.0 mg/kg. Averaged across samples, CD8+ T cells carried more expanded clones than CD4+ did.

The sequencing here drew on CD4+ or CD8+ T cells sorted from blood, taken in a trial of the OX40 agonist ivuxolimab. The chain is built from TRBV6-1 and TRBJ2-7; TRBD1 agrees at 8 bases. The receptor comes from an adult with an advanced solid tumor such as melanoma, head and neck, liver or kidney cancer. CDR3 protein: CASSFDRGPYEQYV. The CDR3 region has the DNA TGTGCCAGCAGTTTCGACAGGGGACCCTACGAGCAGTACGTC.